The 19 T cell receptor beta chains listed next were all sequenced from one sample in a study of Graves' ophthalmopathy and Graves' hyperthyroidism (dated by TCRdb to the late 2010s). Instrument on record: Illumina HiSeq 2000. For repertoire sequencing, the TCR beta CDR3 regions were amplified from RNA transcripts. The first round of RT-PCR was done with HTBI primers and the Qiagen OneStep RT-PCR kit, and was followed by a second round of multiplex PCR, then size selection and purification. TCRdb trimmed the raw reads at Q25, called clones with MiXCR and kept productive beta chains. Duplicate CDR3 protein sequences are folded into a single record with the most common DNA and genes. In all, the sample holds about 420,000 distinct CDR3 sequences, and 20% to 25% of those were seen once. The ten most abundant clones make up roughly 3% of the sample. Specimen: peripheral blood. The receptors were sampled from a woman younger than 30 with stable Graves' hyperthyroidism. Donor details come from another sample of the same person, matched by shared clones.

This clonotype was recorded at least ten times. The genes are TRBV6-1 and TRBJ2-2, with 11 bases matching TRBD2. The CDR3 has 15 residues. Germline V gene sequence: CDR1 MNHNS, CDR2 SASEGT. Losses at the gene ends were 5 bases for V and 5 bases for J; bases not matched to a gene: 4. Here the CDR3 DNA reads TGTGCCAGCAGTCAACTAGCGGGAGTTACCGGGGAGCTGTTTTTT. Translating it yields CASSQLAGVTGELFF.

This clonotype came up many times. The junction and the germline gene differ at one end; a read error may be behind it. The V gene is TRBV6-1, the J gene TRBJ1-6, with 11 bases identical to TRBD1. CDR3 size: 13 residues. CDR1 is MNHNS, CDR2 SASEGT, per germline. The CDR3 is CASSLGQGAPFHF. Written as DNA, the CDR3 is TGTGCCAGCAGTCTCGGACAGGGGGCACCCTTCCACTTT.

In its sample, this clonotype was seen many times. The chain couples TRBV28 to TRBJ2-1; 7 nucleotides agree with TRBD1. The CDR3 has 15 residues. Trimming took 5 bases from V and 5 from J; bases not matched to a gene: 9. Germline assignment: CDR1 MDHEN and CDR2 SYDVKM. In DNA form, the CDR3 reads TGTGCCAGCAGTAAACAGGGGCCTTCCCACAATGAGCAGTTCTTC. Translating it yields CASSKQGPSHNEQFF.

The gene calls are TRBV20-1 and TRBJ2-7; 9 positions match TRBD1. Germline lookup yields CDR1 DFQATT and CDR2 SNEGSKA (reference sequence). V trimming: 6 bases; J trimming: 9 bases; junction bases outside the gene matches: 15. This CDR3 has 14 residues. The CDR3 here is CSACDRDRDPGQYF. CDR3 in DNA: TGCAGTGCGTGCGACCGGGACAGGGACCCGGGGCAGTACTTC.

This clonotype was seen repeatedly, ten times or more. The rearrangement joins TRBV24-1 to TRBJ1-1, with 9 bases identical to TRBD1. V trimming: 2 bases; J trimming: 3 bases; junction bases outside the gene matches: 12. The CDR3 has 18 amino acids. The V gene's germline CDR1 is KGHDR and CDR2 SFDVKD. DNA for the CDR3: TGTGCCACCAGTGATTCCCCCACAGGGGGCAAGGCGGACACTGAAGCTTTCTTT. This encodes CATSDSPTGGKADTEAFF.

As concerns this clonotype: This may be a read error: a much more frequent sequence differs by one nucleotide. The chain links TRBV12-3 or TRBV12-4 to TRBJ2-7, with TRBD1 identical over 7 bases. The length of the CDR3 is 17 residues. The J segment lost 2 bases and the V segment lost 4 bases, leaving 14 bases of the junction unmatched. CDR3 in amino acids: CASSYRSRQGFTYEQYF. The CDR3 DNA reads as TGTGCCAGCAGTTACCGTTCCCGACAGGGTTTCACCTACGAGCAGTACTTC.

The rearrangement joins TRBV10-1 to TRBJ2-2; TRBD2 is a possible D gene (6 bases). The length of the CDR3 is 14 residues. Trimming left V 6 bases short and J 5 bases short, with 13 bases between. Looked up from germline, CDR1 is WNHNN and CDR2 is SYGVQD (reference sequence). CDR3 nucleotide sequence: TGCGCCAGCAGCGCTCTAGGAGGGACCGGGGAGCTGTTTTTT. Translation: CASSALGGTGELFF.

The chain couples TRBV5-1 to TRBJ2-2; 8 bases match TRBD1. Germline V CDR1 and CDR2: SGHRS, YFSETQ. The CDR3 has 14 amino acids. The V and J ends lost 4 bases and 6 bases, in that order; junction bases with no gene match: 5. CDR3 nucleotides: TGCGCCAGCAGCGCCGACAGGGGCGCCGGGGAGCTGTTTTTT. Translating gives CASSADRGAGELFF.

This clonotype occurred many times. The rearrangement links TRBV10-2 to TRBJ2-7; 12 positions agree with TRBD2. Germline V gives CDR1 WSHSY, CDR2 SAAADI. V dropped 3 bases and J dropped 6; count of bases not matched to a gene: 12. The length of the CDR3 is 17 residues. CDR3 in DNA: TGCGCCAGCAGTGATAAGTATGGACTAGCGGGAAGAGGCGAGCAGTACTTC. Translation gives CASSDKYGLAGRGEQYF.

This sequence joins TRBV28 and TRBJ2-2; 9 bases align to TRBD1. Germline assignment: CDR1 MDHEN and CDR2 SYDVKM. V lost 3 bases and J lost 6; bases outside the gene matches: 5. CDR3 length equals 15 residues. DNA of the CDR3: TGTGCCAGCAGTTTCCTTGGGACAGGGCCCGGGGAGCTGTTTTTT. It yields the protein CASSFLGTGPGELFF.

This clonotype occurred many times. The chain links TRBV6-2 or TRBV6-3 to TRBJ2-5; tentative D call: TRBD1 (5 bases). The CDR3 runs to 15 residues. Germline V gene lookup returns CDR1 MNHEY and CDR2 SVGEGT. V lost 3 bases to trimming and J lost 0 bases, with 11 bases between them. The CDR3 DNA sequence: TGTGCCAGCAGTTATTCCCCGGACAACCAAGAGACCCAGTACTTC. Amino acids: CASSYSPDNQETQYF.

The J gene is TRBJ2-7, the V gene TRBV12-3 or TRBV12-4; D is undetermined. Deletions cut 8 bases from V and 1 base from J, with 9 bases between. The length of the CDR3 is 12 residues. The CDR3 DNA reads TGTGCCAGCGCAGACCATTCCTACGAGCAGTACTTC. Residues: CASADHSYEQYF.

At least ten counts were recorded for this clonotype. CDR3 bases: TGCGCCAGCAGCTTGGAGGACAGGTTGGGAGGCTACACCTTC. The encoded protein is CASSLEDRLGGYTF. The rearrangement uses TRBV5-1 and TRBJ1-2; TRBD1 matches 7 bases. Trimming removed 0 bases from V and 8 bases from J; junction bases left unmatched: 7. The CDR3 length is 14 residues. The V gene's germline CDR1 is SGHRS and CDR2 YFSETQ.

The J gene is TRBJ1-1, the V gene TRBV20-1, with TRBD1 as a possible D gene (6 bases). Trimming shortened V by 0 bases and J by 7 bases, and 18 bases separated the two germline ends. The CDR3 length is 15 residues. Germline-derived CDR1 and CDR2 are DFQATT and SNEGSKA (reference sequence). CDR3 DNA: TGCAGTGCTAGAGATTTTTCGGGCAGGGGAAATGAAGCTTTCTTT. This translates into CSARDFSGRGNEAFF.

The V gene is TRBV11-3, the J gene TRBJ2-7, with 12 bases aligning to TRBD2. V was clipped by 4 bases and J by 3 bases; unmatched bases: 4. This CDR3 has 15 amino acids. The germline gives CDR1 SGHNT, CDR2 YENEEA. The CDR3 nucleotides are TGTGCCAGCAGCTCTAGGACTAGCGGGATCTACGAGCAGTACTTC. This sequence encodes CASSSRTSGIYEQYF.

This clonotype has more than one count but fewer than ten. This rearrangement joins TRBV28 to TRBJ2-7; 8 bases map to TRBD1. The V and J ends lost 7 bases and 1 base, in that order; junction bases with no gene match: 12. The CDR3 runs 16 residues. Germline V gives CDR1 MDHEN, CDR2 SYDVKM. The CDR3 nucleotides read TGTGCCAGCACCCACCCCCGGACAGGGCAGTCCTACGAGCAGTACTTC. This encodes CASTHPRTGQSYEQYF.

V is TRBV6-1 and J is TRBJ1-2; D perhaps matches TRBD1 (5 bases). The V gene's germline CDR1 is MNHNS and CDR2 SASEGT. The CDR3 loop spans 15 amino acids. V was shortened by 4 bases and J by 2 bases, with 14 bases between the two germline ends. CDR3 nucleotides: TGTGCCAGCAGTGTCGAAGGGGTGGGCAACTATGGCTACACCTTC. This sequence encodes CASSVEGVGNYGYTF.

This clonotype was recorded many times. The CDR3 coding sequence is TGTGCCAGCAGCCCCGGAACGGTCGGAGTCTCCTACGAGCAGTACTTC. Translating gives CASSPGTVGVSYEQYF. The V call is TRBV7-9, the J call TRBJ2-7; D remains unclear. Trimming left V 5 bases short and J 0 bases short, with 17 bases between. The germline V gene encodes CDR1 SEHNR and CDR2 FQNEAQ (reference sequence). The CDR3 sequence is 16 residues long.

This clonotype has ten or more counts. The chain couples TRBV12-5 to TRBJ2-7; the match to TRBD1 covers 10 bases. J lost 3 bases, V lost 1 base, and 6 bases had no gene match. This CDR3 is 16 amino acids long. Looked up from germline, CDR1 is LGHNT and CDR2 is FRNRAP. The CDR3 reads CASGLDVGTGVYEQYF. The CDR3 nucleotides are TGTGCTAGTGGTTTGGACGTAGGGACAGGGGTCTACGAGCAGTACTTC.